These 13 T cell receptor beta chains came from one sample sequenced in a study of blood T cell repertoires in COVID-19 (dated by TCRdb to the early 2020s). The library relied on the immunoSEQ multiplex PCR assay. Entries here come from immuneACCESS through TCRdb and include only in-frame sequences with V and J called. Some clones fail to appear in such tables; in the studies checked, an unresolved V gene covers under half of the shortfall, and the cause of the remainder is unknown. This sample is represented by fewer than 200,000 clones; about 84% of them were singletons. Together, the top ten hold approximately 12% of the sample. The source material was PBMCs or T cells enriched from blood (not recorded which). Receptor source: a man between 50 and 59 years old who had recovered from COVID-19.

The rearrangement links TRBV18 to TRBJ1-1; the D is unclear. The germline CDR1 and CDR2 sequences are KGHSH and LQKENI. Trimming left V 0 bases short and J 5 bases short, with 13 bases between. This CDR3 has 15 amino acids. The CDR3 bases are TGTGCCAGCTCACCACCGGAGGGAATGATTACTGAAGCTTTCTTT. Translating gives CASSPPEGMITEAFF.

The CDR3 coding sequence is TGTGCCAGCAGCCCGGGACTATTCACCGGGGAGCTGTTTTTT. Its protein is CASSPGLFTGELFF. The rearrangement links TRBV7-3 to TRBJ2-2; 7 nucleotides match TRBD2. The germline V gene encodes CDR1 SGHTA and CDR2 FQGTGA. CDR3 length equals 14 residues. Unmatched junction bases numbered 4, after V lost 5 bases and J lost 4 bases. The full variable domain, in which reference TRBV7-3 and TRBJ2-2 provide the parts outside the CDR3, is GAGVSQTPSNKVTEKGKYVELRCDPISGHTALYWYRQSLGQGPEFLIYFQGTGAADDSGLPNDRFFAVRPEGSVSTLKIQRTERGDSAVYLCASSPGLFTGELFFGEGSRLTVL.

The chain couples TRBV7-3 to TRBJ2-5, with 13 bases fitting TRBD2. The CDR3 runs to 15 residues. In germline, CDR1 is SGHTA, CDR2 FQGTGA. The V gene end was trimmed by 5 bases and the J gene end by 5 bases; junction bases not matched to a gene: 5. The CDR3, as DNA: TGTGCCAGCAGCCCGGGACTAGCGGGGAGGGAGACCCAGTACTTC. It codes for CASSPGLAGRETQYF.

The V gene is TRBV30, the J gene TRBJ1-1; D call uncertain. The V gene's germline CDR1 is GTSNPN and CDR2 SVGIG (reference sequence). The V end was cut by 2 bases, the J end by 8 bases, with 9 bases between. This CDR3 is built from 11 residues. The CDR3 DNA follows: TGTGCCTGGAGTAAACTCCCCGAAGCTTTCTTT. Translated: CAWSKLPEAFF.

The V call is TRBV5-1, the J call TRBJ2-7; 8 bases agree with TRBD1. The CDR3 length is 15 residues. Per germline, CDR1 SGHRS and CDR2 YFSETQ. The V gene end was trimmed by 4 bases and the J gene end by 1 base; junction bases not matched to a gene: 7. The CDR3 is CASSKDRELSYEQYF. For the CDR3, the DNA is TGCGCCAGCAGCAAGGACAGGGAACTGTCCTACGAGCAGTACTTC.

This clone was counted a single time. This chain links TRBV5-4 with TRBJ2-5; 7 bases align to TRBD1. This CDR3 has 14 residues. Germline-derived CDR1 and CDR2 are SGHNT and YYREEE (reference sequence). Unmatched junction bases numbered 6, after V lost 2 bases and J lost 5 bases. CDR3 DNA sequence: TGTGCCAGCAGCTTACTTGACAGGGAGGAGACCCAGTACTTC. Translating gives CASSLLDREETQYF.

The CDR3 sequence is CASSWGQEKLFF. The CDR3 nucleotides are TGTGCCAGCAGTTGGGGGCAGGAAAAACTGTTTTTT. The chain combines TRBV12-3 or TRBV12-4 with TRBJ1-4; D is possibly TRBD1 (6 bases). V was pared by 4 bases and J by 8 bases, with 8 bases between. The CDR3 sequence is 12 residues long.

The gene calls are TRBV4-2 and TRBJ2-1; possible D gene TRBD2, 6 bases. Trimming pared 0 bases from V and 9 bases from J, leaving 12 bases between. This CDR3 region has 14 residues. The germline CDR1 and CDR2 sequences are LGHNA and YNFKEQ. CDR3 protein: CASSQDGGRREQFF. The CDR3 nucleotides are TGTGCCAGCAGCCAAGATGGGGGGAGGCGTGAGCAGTTCTTC.

The chain combines TRBV27 with TRBJ1-5; D is unclear. CDR1 MNHEY and CDR2 SMNVEV come from the germline V gene (reference sequence). This CDR3 has 14 amino acids. Trimming pared 3 bases from V and 8 bases from J, leaving 14 bases between. For the CDR3, the DNA is TGTGCCAGCAGTTTTGGGCGGGGAGGCAAGCCCCAGCATTTT. The encoded protein is CASSFGRGGKPQHF.

The chain uses TRBV28 and TRBJ2-7; D gene ambiguous. The CDR3 extends over 11 amino acids. Germline V gives CDR1 MDHEN, CDR2 SYDVKM. V was trimmed by 6 bases and J by 0 bases, leaving 3 bases between them. The CDR3 loop reads CASSHSYEQYF. CDR3 in DNA: TGTGCCAGCAGCCACTCCTACGAGCAGTACTTC.

This chain joins TRBV18 and TRBJ2-7, with a tentative D call TRBD1 (6 bases). The germline gives CDR1 KGHSH, CDR2 LQKENI. The ends were cut back, 6 bases at V and 4 bases at J, with 13 bases in the middle. This CDR3 has 13 amino acids. This chain's CDR3 is CASSRTEPYEQYF. Written as DNA, the CDR3 is TGTGCCAGCTCTCGGACAGAACCTTACGAGCAGTACTTC.

J is TRBJ2-7 and V is TRBV6-5, with 9 bases identical to TRBD1. Trimming removed 2 bases from V and 2 bases from J; junction bases left unmatched: 4. The CDR3 spans 15 residues. Per germline, CDR1 MNHEY and CDR2 SVGAGI. Written as DNA, the CDR3 is TGTGCCAGCAGTTACCACCGGACAGGGGCCTACGAGCAGTACTTC. Its protein product is CASSYHRTGAYEQYF.

The chain carries TRBV19 and TRBJ1-6; 7 bases align to TRBD1. The CDR3 runs 16 residues. Germline V gives CDR1 LNHDA, CDR2 SQIVND (reference sequence). J was trimmed by 0 bases and V by 5 bases; bases with no gene match: 4. CDR3 protein: CASSEDRSSYNSPLHF. The CDR3, as DNA: TGTGCCAGTAGTGAGGACAGGAGCTCCTATAATTCACCCCTCCACTTT.